The 30 T cell receptor beta chains in this list originate from one sample, sequenced in a study of shared clonotypes between healthy human individuals. Measured with immunoSEQ multiplex PCR; TCRdb has only the in-frame clones, and not every one. The sample includes around 2.1 million clones, approximately 94% of them seen just once. The specimen was naive CD4+ T cells sorted from blood. Noted subset: CD45RA+ positively selected. The receptor set was obtained from a man between 18 and 29 years old in good health.

This clone was counted between two and nine times. This chain links TRBV30 with TRBJ1-1; D ambiguous. Looked up from germline, CDR1 is GTSNPN and CDR2 is SVGIG (reference sequence). The CDR3 consists of 14 residues. Trimming removed 4 bases from V and 0 bases from J, with 12 bases in between. CDR3: CAWKSQDMNTEAFF. DNA for the CDR3: TGTGCCTGGAAATCGCAGGATATGAACACTGAAGCTTTCTTT.

The V gene is TRBV30, the J gene TRBJ1-3, with 9 bases fitting TRBD1. V lost 3 bases to trimming and J lost 3 bases; unmatched junction nucleotides: 6. This CDR3 has 15 residues. Looked up from germline, CDR1 is GTSNPN and CDR2 is SVGIG (reference sequence). The CDR3 coding sequence is TGTGCCTGGAGCCAACAGGGGGCAAGTGGAAACACCATATATTTT. It encodes CAWSQQGASGNTIYF. The full variable domain, in which reference TRBV30 and TRBJ1-3 provide the parts outside the CDR3, is SQTIHQWPATLVQPVGSPLSLECTVEGTSNPNLYWYRQAAGRGLQLLFYSVGIGQISSEVPQNLSASRPQDRQFILSSKKLLLSDSGFYLCAWSQQGASGNTIYFGEGSWLTVV.

The chain joins TRBV7-9 to TRBJ2-3; possibly TRBD1 for D (6 bases). V shed 1 base and J shed 2 bases, with 10 bases lying between them. The CDR3 is 15 amino acids. From germline, CDR1 is SEHNR and CDR2 FQNEAQ (reference sequence). CDR3 loop: CASSLGTEFTDTQYF. The DNA for the CDR3 is TGTGCCAGCAGCTTAGGGACAGAATTCACAGATACGCAGTATTTT.

V and J are TRBV5-6 and TRBJ1-2, with D possibly TRBD1 on 5 matching bases. Per germline, CDR1 SGHDT and CDR2 YYEEEE. The CDR3 is made up of 15 amino acids. Trimming stripped 4 bases from V and 2 bases from J, with 15 bases between. The CDR3 loop is CASSVVNNRNYGYTF. CDR3 in DNA: TGTGCCAGCAGCGTAGTTAATAACAGGAACTATGGCTACACCTTC.

The chain joins TRBV6-5 to TRBJ2-7; no firm D call. V was cut by 5 bases and J by 2 bases, with 10 bases left in between. CDR3 size: 13 residues. Germline V gene data show CDR1 as MNHEY and CDR2 as SVGAGI. The CDR3 loop reads CASSLDPAYEQYF. For the CDR3, the DNA is TGTGCCAGCAGTCTGGACCCGGCCTACGAGCAGTACTTC.

This sequence joins TRBV6-5 and TRBJ1-2, with 7 bases matching TRBD1. Germline trimming cut 5 bases from V and 6 bases from J; bases unmatched to any gene: 6. Germline values: CDR1 MNHEY, CDR2 SVGAGI. The CDR3 covers 13 residues. Written as DNA, the CDR3 is TGTGCCAGCAGTCAGGGGACAGTTGATGGCTACACCTTC. Translation gives CASSQGTVDGYTF.

The rearrangement joins TRBV2 to TRBJ2-7; D gene uncertain. Germline values: CDR1 SNHLY, CDR2 FYNNEI. Between the trimmed V and J ends, which lost 10 bases and 6 bases, there was a span of 19 bases. The length of the CDR3 is 13 residues. In DNA, the CDR3 is TGTGCCACCAGGACGGCCCGTAATGGCGAGCAGTACTTC. It translates to CATRTARNGEQYF.

The chain joins TRBV4-3 to TRBJ2-5, with TRBD1 identical over 7 bases. V lost 0 bases, J lost 5 bases, and 3 bases stayed unmatched. Per the germline V gene, CDR1 is LGHNA and CDR2 is YSLEER. The CDR3 has 14 residues. CDR3 loop: CASSQDVRGETQYF. The DNA for the CDR3 is TGCGCCAGCAGCCAAGACGTCAGGGGGGAGACCCAGTACTTC.

This sequence joins TRBV27 and TRBJ1-2; TRBD1 aligns across 8 bases. The CDR3 consists of 14 residues. Germline lookup yields CDR1 MNHEY and CDR2 SMNVEV (reference sequence). V was pared by 5 bases and J by 2 bases, with 4 bases of the junction left unmatched. The CDR3 sequence is CASSRGQANYGYTF. CDR3 bases: TGTGCCAGCAGTAGGGGACAGGCGAACTATGGCTACACCTTC.

Details on this clone: The sample has other DNA sequences that encode this CDR3 too. The chain employs TRBV6-1 and TRBJ1-3; D is possibly TRBD1 (5 bases). Trimming left V 7 bases short and J 4 bases short, with 8 bases between. Germline V gene sequence: CDR1 MNHNS, CDR2 SASEGT. The CDR3 totals 12 residues. The CDR3 bases are TGTGCCAGCACGAGACAGGGAAACACCATATATTTT. Translating it yields CASTRQGNTIYF.

V and J are TRBV27 and TRBJ2-5; D perhaps matches TRBD1 (6 bases). There are 16 residues in the CDR3. Germline V CDR1 and CDR2: MNHEY, SMNVEV (reference sequence). Trimming stripped 4 bases from V and 5 bases from J, with 20 bases between. The CDR3 DNA is TGTGCCAGCAGTTGGGGACGTCAGGGGTGGGGGGAGACCCAGTACTTC. Encoded protein: CASSWGRQGWGETQYF.

The chain is built from TRBV6-6 and TRBJ2-6; TRBD2 matches 8 bases. J lost 2 bases, V lost 6 bases, and 3 bases had no gene match. The CDR3 runs to 15 residues. Germline loops: CDR1 MNHNY, CDR2 SVGAGI (reference sequence). The DNA of the CDR3 is TGTGCCAGCAGACCAGCGGGAGCTGGGGCCAACGTCCTGACTTTC. Residues: CASRPAGAGANVLTF.

The rearrangement links TRBV11-2 to TRBJ2-7, with D possibly being TRBD1 (5 bases). Germline V gene lookup returns CDR1 SGHAT and CDR2 FQNNGV. Trimming left V 1 base short and J 2 bases short, with 12 bases between. CDR3 length: 15 amino acids. The CDR3 is CASSLAGFGPYEQYF. CDR3 coding DNA: TGTGCCAGCAGCTTAGCAGGGTTTGGACCCTACGAGCAGTACTTC.

This rearrangement joins TRBV28 to TRBJ1-6; 10 bases fit TRBD1. The CDR3 totals 15 residues. CDR1 is MDHEN, CDR2 SYDVKM, per germline. V lost 2 bases to trimming and J lost 12 bases; unmatched junction nucleotides: 7. DNA of the CDR3: TGTGCCAGCAGTTTACCGGGACAGGGGCGGGGACCCCTCCACTTT. Protein product: CASSLPGQGRGPLHF.

The chain uses TRBV11-2 and TRBJ2-5; a possible D gene is TRBD1 (6 bases). The CDR3 consists of 15 residues. The germline V gene encodes CDR1 SGHAT and CDR2 FQNNGV. Trimming took 5 bases from V and 5 from J, leaving 18 bases between them. The CDR3 reads CASSPRGWQGETQYF. The CDR3 DNA reads TGTGCCAGCAGCCCTAGAGGATGGCAGGGGGAGACCCAGTACTTC.

This sequence joins TRBV6-5 and TRBJ1-2, with D possibly TRBD1 on 6 matching bases. V lost 10 bases, J lost 0 bases, and 15 bases lay in between. The germline V gene encodes CDR1 MNHEY and CDR2 SVGAGI. The CDR3 is made up of 14 amino acids. CDR3 DNA: TGTGCCACCAGCAGGGGAGGATCTAACTATGGCTACACCTTC. Its protein product is CATSRGGSNYGYTF.

The rearrangement uses TRBV5-1 and TRBJ2-4; no clear D gene. Per the germline V gene, CDR1 is SGHRS and CDR2 is YFSETQ. Trimming stripped 0 bases from V and 9 bases from J, with 16 bases between. CDR3 length equals 15 residues. The chain's CDR3 is CASSLVAGLRAIQYF. In DNA form, the CDR3 reads TGCGCCAGCAGCTTGGTAGCCGGGTTAAGGGCCATTCAGTACTTC.

This chain connects TRBV30 to TRBJ1-4; D is unclear. CDR1 and CDR2 (germline): GTSNPN, SVGIG (reference sequence). V was shortened by 2 bases and J by 5 bases, with 9 bases between the two germline ends. There are 13 residues in the CDR3. The CDR3 nucleotides read TGTGCCTGGAGTTTGCTTCCCAATGAAAAACTGTTTTTT. It translates to CAWSLLPNEKLFF.

The chain is built from TRBV5-1 and TRBJ2-7, with D possibly matching TRBD1 (5 bases). The CDR3 is 15 amino acids. Germline V gene lookup returns CDR1 SGHRS and CDR2 YFSETQ. The ends were cut back, 1 base at V and 2 bases at J, with 13 bases in the middle. In DNA, the CDR3 is TGCGCCAGCAGCTTGTCCAGGGAACTAACCTACGAGCAGTACTTC. Amino acids: CASSLSRELTYEQYF.

The CDR3 sequence is CASSDTGLYGYTF. Written as DNA, the CDR3 is TGTGCCAGCAGTGACACAGGGCTCTATGGCTACACCTTC. The V call is TRBV6-1, the J call TRBJ1-2; possibly TRBD1 for D (6 bases). This CDR3 has 13 residues. V was clipped by 3 bases and J by 4 bases, with 9 bases between them. The germline V gene has CDR1 MNHNS and CDR2 SASEGT.

This chain joins TRBV13 and TRBJ2-2, with TRBD2 identical over 7 bases. The CDR3 extends over 15 amino acids. Looked up from germline, CDR1 is PRHDT and CDR2 is FYEKMQ (reference sequence). The V segment lost 3 bases and the J segment 5 bases; nucleotides outside the gene matches: 6. The CDR3 DNA follows: TGTGCCAGCAGCTTCGGCGGGAGAATAACCGGGGAGCTGTTTTTT. This sequence encodes CASSFGGRITGELFF.

The J gene is TRBJ1-6, the V gene TRBV30, with 8 bases aligning to TRBD1. V was pared by 2 bases and J by 7 bases, with 4 bases of the junction left unmatched. The CDR3 loop spans 14 amino acids. Germline-derived CDR1 and CDR2 are GTSNPN and SVGIG (reference sequence). The CDR3 nucleotides read TGTGCCTGGAGTATGGACAGGGTAAATTCACCCCTCCACTTT. Its translation: CAWSMDRVNSPLHF.

The V and J genes are TRBV5-4 and TRBJ2-5; D uncertain. Germline CDR1 reads SGHNT; CDR2 reads YYREEE (reference sequence). This CDR3 contains 13 residues. V lost 0 bases and J 4 bases, leaving 7 bases between the germline ends. The DNA of the CDR3 is TGTGCCAGCAGCTTGGCGGCCGGAGAGACCCAGTACTTC. Its protein is CASSLAAGETQYF.

The J gene is TRBJ1-1, the V gene TRBV18; D may be TRBD1 (6 bases). Germline V gives CDR1 KGHSH, CDR2 LQKENI. This CDR3 is 16 amino acids long. The V end was cut by 2 bases, the J end by 0 bases, with 13 bases between. CDR3 in DNA: TGTGCCAGCTCACCATGGGGGGGACAAATGAACACTGAAGCTTTCTTT. It codes for CASSPWGGQMNTEAFF.

This sequence joins TRBV25-1 and TRBJ2-5; the D is unclear. CDR1 and CDR2 from the germline V gene are MGHDK and SYGVNS. V was pared by 0 bases and J by 4 bases, with 12 bases between. CDR3 length: 15 residues. The CDR3 sequence is CASSEYDSSPETQYF. The DNA for the CDR3 is TGTGCCAGCAGTGAATATGATAGCTCCCCAGAGACCCAGTACTTC.

The chain is built from TRBV18 and TRBJ2-2, with D possibly matching TRBD1 (6 bases). V was clipped by 4 bases and J by 5 bases, with 11 bases between them. The CDR3 length is 14 residues. Germline lookup yields CDR1 KGHSH and CDR2 LQKENI. CDR3 coding DNA: TGTGCCAGCTCACAGACAGGAGATACCGGGGAGCTGTTTTTT. Its translation is CASSQTGDTGELFF. Complete variable domain (other parts from reference TRBV18 and TRBJ2-2): NAGVMQNPRHLVRRRGQEARLRCSPMKGHSHVYWYRQLPEEGLKFMVYLQKENIIDESGMPKERFSAEFPKEGPSILRIQQVVRGDSAAYFCASSQTGDTGELFFGEGSRLTVL.

J is TRBJ1-2 and V is TRBV28, with a weak D call TRBD1 (6 bases). Germline V gene data show CDR1 as MDHEN and CDR2 as SYDVKM. V lost 7 bases to trimming and J lost 8 bases, with 14 bases between them. CDR3 length equals 12 residues. In DNA form, the CDR3 reads TGTGCCAGCAACGTCGGGACACGGGGCTACACCTTC. Protein sequence: CASNVGTRGYTF.

This sequence joins TRBV19 and TRBJ1-1, with D tentatively TRBD1 (5 bases). The V end was cut by 6 bases, the J end by 4 bases, with 15 bases between. The germline gives CDR1 LNHDA, CDR2 SQIVND (reference sequence). The length of the CDR3 is 14 residues. In nucleotides, the CDR3 is TGTGCCAGTAGGACAGATGAACGAACCACTGAAGCTTTCTTT. This sequence encodes CASRTDERTTEAFF.

The J gene is TRBJ1-5, the V gene TRBV2, with D possibly being TRBD1 (6 bases). Germline-derived CDR1 and CDR2 are SNHLY and FYNNEI. The V end was cut by 6 bases, the J end by 6 bases, with 9 bases between. This CDR3 spans 12 amino acids. CDR3 in amino acids: CASRDSLQPQHF. CDR3 DNA sequence: TGTGCCAGCAGGGACAGCCTTCAGCCCCAGCATTTT.

The chain links TRBV19 to TRBJ2-6; D ambiguous. Germline loops: CDR1 LNHDA, CDR2 SQIVND (reference sequence). The CDR3 contains 13 residues. V gave up 6 bases and J gave up 2 bases, with 5 bases separating them. In DNA form, the CDR3 reads TGTGCCAGTAGGCTTCCTGGGGCCAACGTCCTGACTTTC. Its translation is CASRLPGANVLTF.